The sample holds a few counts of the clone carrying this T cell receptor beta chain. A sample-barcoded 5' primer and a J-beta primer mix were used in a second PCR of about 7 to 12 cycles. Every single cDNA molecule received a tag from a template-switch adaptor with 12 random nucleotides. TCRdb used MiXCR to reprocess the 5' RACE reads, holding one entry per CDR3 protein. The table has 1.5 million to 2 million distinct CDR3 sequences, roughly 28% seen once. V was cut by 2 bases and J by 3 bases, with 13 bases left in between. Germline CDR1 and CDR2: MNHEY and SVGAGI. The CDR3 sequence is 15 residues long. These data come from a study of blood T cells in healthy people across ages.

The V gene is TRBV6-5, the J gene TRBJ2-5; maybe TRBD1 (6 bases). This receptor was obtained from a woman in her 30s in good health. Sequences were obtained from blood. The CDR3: CASSYLGGIEETQYF. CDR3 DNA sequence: TGTGCCAGCAGTTACCTAGGGGGAATAGAAGAGACCCAGTACTTC.